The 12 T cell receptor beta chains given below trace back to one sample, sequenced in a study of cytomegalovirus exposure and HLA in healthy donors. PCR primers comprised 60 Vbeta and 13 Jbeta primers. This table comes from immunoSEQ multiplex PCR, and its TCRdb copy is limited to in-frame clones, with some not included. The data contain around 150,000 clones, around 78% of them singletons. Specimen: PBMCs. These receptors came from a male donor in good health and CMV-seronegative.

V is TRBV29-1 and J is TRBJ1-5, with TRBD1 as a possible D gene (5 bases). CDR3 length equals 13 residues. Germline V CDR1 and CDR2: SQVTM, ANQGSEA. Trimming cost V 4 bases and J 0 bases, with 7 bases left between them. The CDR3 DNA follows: TGCAGCGTTGGACAGAATAGCAATCAGCCCCAGCATTTT. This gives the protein CSVGQNSNQPQHF.

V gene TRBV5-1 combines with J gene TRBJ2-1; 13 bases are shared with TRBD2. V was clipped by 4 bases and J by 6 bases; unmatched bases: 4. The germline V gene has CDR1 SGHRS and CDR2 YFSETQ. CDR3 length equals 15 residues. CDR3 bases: TGCGCCAGCAGCCCGGGACTAGCGGGGAGCAATGAGCAGTTCTTC. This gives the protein CASSPGLAGSNEQFF.

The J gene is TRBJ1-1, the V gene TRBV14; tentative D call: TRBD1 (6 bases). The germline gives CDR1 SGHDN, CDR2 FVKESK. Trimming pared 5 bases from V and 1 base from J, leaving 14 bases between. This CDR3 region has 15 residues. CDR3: CASSTPGQANTEAFF. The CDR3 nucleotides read TGTGCCAGCAGCACACCGGGACAAGCGAACACTGAAGCTTTCTTT.

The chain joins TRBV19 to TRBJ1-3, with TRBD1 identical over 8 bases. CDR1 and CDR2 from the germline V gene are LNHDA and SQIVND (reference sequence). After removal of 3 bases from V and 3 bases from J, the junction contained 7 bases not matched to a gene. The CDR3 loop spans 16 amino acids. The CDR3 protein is CASSIGNGQGGNTIYF. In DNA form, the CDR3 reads TGTGCCAGTAGTATCGGTAACGGACAGGGTGGAAACACCATATATTTT.

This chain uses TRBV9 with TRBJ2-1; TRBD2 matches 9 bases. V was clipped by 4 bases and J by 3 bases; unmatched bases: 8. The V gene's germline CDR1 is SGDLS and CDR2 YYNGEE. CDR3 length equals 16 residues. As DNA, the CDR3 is TGTGCCAGCAGCCCCACCGGGACTAGCTACTACAATGAGCAGTTCTTC. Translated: CASSPTGTSYYNEQFF.

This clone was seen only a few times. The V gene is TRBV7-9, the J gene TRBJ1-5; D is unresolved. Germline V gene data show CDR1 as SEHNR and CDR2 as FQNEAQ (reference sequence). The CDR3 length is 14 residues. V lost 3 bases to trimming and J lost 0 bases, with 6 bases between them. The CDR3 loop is CASSFGDSNQPQHF. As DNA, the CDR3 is TGTGCCAGCAGCTTCGGGGATAGCAATCAGCCCCAGCATTTT.

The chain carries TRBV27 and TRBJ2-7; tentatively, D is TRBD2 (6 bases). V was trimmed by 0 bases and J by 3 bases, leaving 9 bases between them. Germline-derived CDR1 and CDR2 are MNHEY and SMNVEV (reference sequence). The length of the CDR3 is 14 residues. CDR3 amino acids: CASSLSGRIYEQYF. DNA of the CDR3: TGTGCCAGCAGTTTATCCGGGAGAATCTACGAGCAGTACTTC.

CDR3 loop: CASSIGGRGHTEAFF. In DNA form, the CDR3 reads TGTGCCAGTAGTATTGGCGGCAGGGGGCACACTGAAGCTTTCTTT. V gene TRBV19 combines with J gene TRBJ1-1, with TRBD1 matching over 8 bases. The V and J ends lost 3 bases and 3 bases, in that order; junction bases with no gene match: 6. Germline assignment: CDR1 LNHDA and CDR2 SQIVND (reference sequence). The CDR3 length is 15 residues. The complete variable domain, with remaining parts taken from reference TRBV19 and TRBJ1-1, reads DGGITQSPKYLFRKEGQNVTLSCEQNLNHDAMYWYRQDPGQGLRLIYYSQIVNDFQKGDIAEGYSVSREKKESFPLTVTSAQKNPTAFYLCASSIGGRGHTEAFFGQGTRLTVV.

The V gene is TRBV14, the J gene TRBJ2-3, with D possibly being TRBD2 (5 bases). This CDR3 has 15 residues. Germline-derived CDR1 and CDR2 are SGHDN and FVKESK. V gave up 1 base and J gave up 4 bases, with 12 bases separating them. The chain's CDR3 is CASSQGTRSPDTQYF. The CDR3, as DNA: TGTGCCAGCAGCCAAGGAACTAGATCCCCAGATACGCAGTATTTT.

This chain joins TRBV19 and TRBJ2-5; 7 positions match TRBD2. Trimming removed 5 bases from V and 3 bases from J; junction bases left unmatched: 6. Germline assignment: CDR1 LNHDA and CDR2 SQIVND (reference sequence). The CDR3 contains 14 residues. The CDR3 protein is CASSASGSEETQYF. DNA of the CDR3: TGTGCCAGTAGTGCTAGCGGTTCCGAAGAGACCCAGTACTTC.

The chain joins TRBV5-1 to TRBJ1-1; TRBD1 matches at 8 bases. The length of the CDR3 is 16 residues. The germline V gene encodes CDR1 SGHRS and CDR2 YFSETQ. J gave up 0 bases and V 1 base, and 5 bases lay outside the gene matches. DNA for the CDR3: TGCGCCAGCAGCTTGCAAGGACAGGGCTTGAACACTGAAGCTTTCTTT. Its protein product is CASSLQGQGLNTEAFF.

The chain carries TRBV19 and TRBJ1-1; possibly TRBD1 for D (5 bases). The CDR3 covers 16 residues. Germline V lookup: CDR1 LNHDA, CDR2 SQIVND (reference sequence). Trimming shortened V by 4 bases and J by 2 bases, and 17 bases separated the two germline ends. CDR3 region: CASSTPQGSINTEAFF. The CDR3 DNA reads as TGTGCCAGTAGTACCCCCCAGGGATCCATTAACACTGAAGCTTTCTTT.